This TCR beta chain came from a study of Siglec-9 on CD8 T cells in melanoma (dated by TCRdb to about 2019). Regarding the study in general: Siglec-9 expression on CD8+ T cells and the role of Siglec-9 in regulating T cells in the melanoma tumor microenvironment were investigated in the study. On the study overall, not on this receptor specifically: An effector memory CD8+ T-cell subset that appeared to accumulate within melanoma tumors was reported to be marked and regulated by Siglec-9.

The library was generated by the immunoSEQ multiplex PCR assay. TCRdb obtained this table from immuneACCESS and retained in-frame rearrangements with V and J assigned. These tables miss some clones; where compared with another copy, unresolved V genes account for less than half of the shortfall, and the remainder is unexplained. This sample gives almost 30,000 clones in total; 80% of them show up just once. The top ten clonotypes cover nearly 6% of the sample. The CDR3 numbers 16 residues from cysteine through phenylalanine. The CDR3 DNA has 48 bases and is translated from base 1. V sheds 2 bases and J sheds 3 bases, leaving 16 bases between their ends. The germline V gene encodes CDR1 MNHEY and CDR2 SVGAGI. As concerns this clone: Its antigen specificity is not known. No base qualities exist here, and no much larger clone lies one base off it.

Recombination connected TRBV6-5 to TRBJ1-1; a weak D assignment points to TRBD1 (5 bases agree). Sample: Siglec-9- CD8+ T cells sorted from blood. Taken with the paper, the label for cell subset or site translates to: CD8 T cells lacking Siglec-9. The source is a human donor in good health. In nucleotide form, the sequence is TGTGCCAGCAGTTACGCGGAAAAGGGGTTTGACACTGAAGCTTTCTTT. Its product reads: CASSYAEKGFDTEAFF.